The 24 T cell receptor beta chains given below trace back to one sample, sequenced in a study of chemoradiotherapy in HPV16-positive cancers. Produced via immunoSEQ multiplex PCR; TCRdb's table is partial and in-frame only. Of 700 to 900 clones in the sample, 94% are singletons; the top ten hold roughly 3%. This sample comprised tumor tissue, obtained from a patient who underwent chemoradiotherapy. The receptors come from a human donor with HPV-associated anogenital cancer.

This clone appeared a single time. The rearrangement joins TRBV4-1 to TRBJ1-6; D is uncertain. V was clipped by 4 bases and J by 7 bases, with 11 bases between them. The CDR3 sequence is 14 residues long. Germline values: CDR1 MGHRA, CDR2 YSYEKL. In nucleotides, the CDR3 is TGCGCCAGCAGCCGGGAATCCGACAATTCACCCCTCCACTTT. Its protein is CASSRESDNSPLHF.

V and J are TRBV18 and TRBJ1-2, with D perhaps TRBD1 (5 bases). The CDR3 runs 14 residues. Germline lookup yields CDR1 KGHSH and CDR2 LQKENI. V lost 4 bases and J 2 bases, leaving 11 bases between the germline ends. This CDR3 is CASSLRDGNYGYTF. DNA of the CDR3: TGTGCCAGCTCACTTCGGGACGGCAACTATGGCTACACCTTC.

The rearrangement joins TRBV27 to TRBJ2-5; weak D call: TRBD1 (6 bases). V was clipped by 5 bases and J by 3 bases, with 10 bases between them. This CDR3 has 13 residues. The V gene's germline CDR1 is MNHEY and CDR2 SMNVEV (reference sequence). The CDR3 sequence is CASSGTIKETQYF. Written as DNA, the CDR3 is TGTGCCAGCAGTGGGACAATCAAAGAGACCCAGTACTTC.

This clone appeared a few times. V gene TRBV6-5 combines with J gene TRBJ1-5; D uncertain. The V end lost 6 bases, the J end lost 7 bases, and 16 bases lay between the germline ends. The CDR3 sequence is 14 residues long. Germline V gene lookup returns CDR1 MNHEY and CDR2 SVGAGI. The CDR3 loop is CASREGSGIQPQHF. DNA for the CDR3: TGTGCCAGCAGAGAAGGGTCCGGCATCCAGCCCCAGCATTTT.

This clone was seen a single time. The chain couples TRBV5-4 to TRBJ2-3; 10 positions agree with TRBD2. Trimming at V came to 2 bases and at J to 5 bases, leaving 11 bases not matched to a gene. The CDR3 runs 17 residues. Looked up from germline, CDR1 is SGHNT and CDR2 is YYREEE (reference sequence). Written as DNA, the CDR3 is TGTGCCAGCAGCTTTGGTTCTAGCGGGGGCGGGGGAGATACGCAGTATTTT. Translating gives CASSFGSSGGGGDTQYF.

This chain links TRBV11-3 with TRBJ2-1; D is unresolved. The germline V gene has CDR1 SGHNT and CDR2 YENEEA. V was pared by 5 bases and J by 4 bases, with 12 bases between. The CDR3 spans 14 residues. The CDR3 protein is CASSPSSRYNEQFF. The CDR3 DNA is TGTGCCAGCAGCCCCAGCAGCCGTTACAATGAGCAGTTCTTC.

The chain has TRBV30 and TRBJ1-6; no reliable D call. Germline CDR1 reads GTSNPN; CDR2 reads SVGIG (reference sequence). Trimming removed 1 base at V and 7 bases at J, with 5 bases between. The CDR3 length is 12 residues. CDR3 sequence: CAWSDRNSPLHF. The CDR3, as DNA: TGTGCCTGGAGTGATAGAAATTCACCCCTCCACTTT.

CDR3 DNA sequence: TGTGCCAGCAGGGAGGGGATCGACTACACCTTC. Translation gives CASREGIDYTF. This chain links TRBV6-4 with TRBJ1-2; TRBD1 might be the D (5 bases). The CDR3 covers 11 residues. Trimming shortened V by 6 bases and J by 10 bases, and 12 bases separated the two germline ends. Germline V lookup: CDR1 MRHNA, CDR2 SNTAGT.

The chain uses TRBV6-5 and TRBJ2-7, with a possible D match to TRBD1 (6 bases). Germline CDR1 is MNHEY and CDR2 is SVGAGI. The CDR3 is 14 amino acids. V dropped 2 bases and J dropped 3 bases, with 11 bases sitting between them. CDR3 amino acids: CASSYDRDNYEQYF. DNA of the CDR3: TGTGCCAGCAGTTACGACCGGGACAACTACGAGCAGTACTTC.

The chain couples TRBV19 to TRBJ2-1; possible D gene TRBD2, 6 bases. This CDR3 comprises 16 residues. Trimming removed 4 bases from V and 7 bases from J, with 20 bases in between. Germline V gene lookup returns CDR1 LNHDA and CDR2 SQIVND (reference sequence). The CDR3 loop reads CASSKGGGREENEQFF. Written as DNA, the CDR3 is TGTGCCAGTAGTAAGGGCGGCGGAAGGGAGGAAAATGAGCAGTTCTTC.

V is TRBV9 and J is TRBJ1-6; 8 nucleotides line up with TRBD1. CDR1 and CDR2 (germline): SGDLS, YYNGEE. The CDR3 extends over 16 amino acids. V gave up 0 bases and J gave up 4 bases; unmatched junction bases: 3. The CDR3 nucleotides are TGTGCCAGCAGCGTAGAGGGGACAGGTTATAATTCACCCCTCCACTTT. It yields the protein CASSVEGTGYNSPLHF.

The DNA for the CDR3 is TGTGCCAGCAGTTTCGCCGGGGATGAAAAACTGTTTTTT. Translation: CASSFAGDEKLFF. The rearrangement links TRBV2 to TRBJ1-4; D is unclear. Trimming removed 5 bases at V and 6 bases at J, with 10 bases between. The CDR3 is 13 amino acids. Germline values: CDR1 SNHLY, CDR2 FYNNEI.

This chain joins TRBV12-2 and TRBJ1-5. TRBV12-2 is a listed pseudogene. This CDR3 has 15 amino acids. CDR3 nucleotides: TGTGCGACGCCAGGGGCGGGACGGGGCAATCAGCCCCAGCATTTT. It specifies CATPGAGRGNQPQHF.

The chain links TRBV7-6 to TRBJ2-3, with D perhaps TRBD2 (6 bases). The CDR3 loop spans 15 amino acids. Trimming removed 3 bases from V and 1 base from J, with 11 bases in between. CDR1 is SGHVS, CDR2 FNYEAQ, per germline. Here the CDR3 reads CASSFGGSGTDTQYF. DNA of the CDR3: TGTGCCAGCAGCTTCGGAGGGTCCGGCACAGATACGCAGTATTTT.

CDR3 sequence: CASSELAVDGQYF. CDR3 DNA: TGTGCCAGCAGTGAACTAGCGGTGGACGGGCAGTACTTC. The chain is built from TRBV6-1 and TRBJ2-7; 7 nucleotides agree with TRBD2. CDR3 size: 13 residues. Looked up from germline, CDR1 is MNHNS and CDR2 is SASEGT. V was clipped by 2 bases and J by 9 bases; unmatched bases: 7.

The chain combines TRBV23-1 with TRBJ1-3; 7 bases map to TRBD1. TRBV23-1 has ORF status, its function being uncertain. V shed 11 bases, J shed 5 bases, and the junction held 9 bases outside the gene matches. This CDR3 is 13 amino acids long. DNA for the CDR3: TGCGCCCAGTCGGACAGGCTCAGAAACACCATATATTTT. This gives the protein CAQSDRLRNTIYF.

The rearrangement links TRBV2 to TRBJ2-7; 9 bases fit TRBD1. Trimming took 4 bases from V and 5 from J; bases not matched to a gene: 9. Looked up from germline, CDR1 is SNHLY and CDR2 is FYNNEI. This CDR3 spans 15 amino acids. The CDR3 sequence is CASSGGTGWINEQYF. The CDR3 nucleotides read TGTGCCAGCAGTGGGGGGACAGGGTGGATAAACGAGCAGTACTTC.

The chain links TRBV6-6 to TRBJ1-6; D gene unclear. The V gene's germline CDR1 is MNHNY and CDR2 SVGAGI (reference sequence). V was shortened by 8 bases and J by 8 bases, with 7 bases between the two germline ends. This CDR3 has 11 amino acids. CDR3 coding DNA: TGTGCCAGCGGCACCTATTCACCCCTCCACTTT. Translated, it gives CASGTYSPLHF.

J is TRBJ1-2 and V is TRBV6-5; TRBD1 aligns across 8 bases. The ends lost 0 bases at V and 0 bases at J; junction bases unmatched: 0. This CDR3 is 15 amino acids long. Germline CDR1 and CDR2: MNHEY and SVGAGI. The CDR3 here is CASSYSTGANYGYTF. The DNA of the CDR3 is TGTGCCAGCAGTTACTCGACAGGGGCTAACTATGGCTACACCTTC.

The DNA for the CDR3 is TGTGCCAGCTCACCACCGGGTCAGCGGTACAATGAGCAGTTCTTC. Its translation: CASSPPGQRYNEQFF. V gene TRBV18 combines with J gene TRBJ2-1, with D maybe TRBD2 (5 bases). Germline values: CDR1 KGHSH, CDR2 LQKENI. Trimming pared 0 bases from V and 4 bases from J, leaving 10 bases between. CDR3 length equals 15 residues. The entire variable domain, with the rest obtained from reference TRBV18 and TRBJ2-1, is as follows: NAGVMQNPRHLVRRRGQEARLRCSPMKGHSHVYWYRQLPEEGLKFMVYLQKENIIDESGMPKERFSAEFPKEGPSILRIQQVVRGDSAAYFCASSPPGQRYNEQFFGPGTRLTVL.

The chain uses TRBV2 and TRBJ2-7, with 10 bases matching TRBD1. CDR1 and CDR2 from the germline V gene are SNHLY and FYNNEI. V was clipped by 4 bases and J by 2 bases; unmatched bases: 8. This CDR3 comprises 16 residues. CDR3 region: CASSGYGTGVTYEQYF. CDR3 sequence (DNA): TGTGCCAGCAGTGGTTACGGGACAGGGGTCACCTACGAGCAGTACTTC.

The J gene is TRBJ2-7, the V gene TRBV27; the D gene is possibly TRBD1 (5 bases). CDR3 length: 12 amino acids. Germline-derived CDR1 and CDR2 are MNHEY and SMNVEV (reference sequence). V dropped 8 bases and J dropped 5 bases, with 13 bases sitting between them. As DNA, the CDR3 is TGTGCCAGCTCTCCAGGGCCCCACGAGCAGTACTTC. This sequence encodes CASSPGPHEQYF.

The chain has TRBV11-3 and TRBJ2-2; D is perhaps TRBD1 (5 bases). CDR1 and CDR2 (germline): SGHNT, YENEEA. V was shortened by 0 bases and J by 3 bases, with 11 bases between the two germline ends. The length of the CDR3 is 16 residues. Here the CDR3 DNA reads TGTGCCAGCAGCTTAGATCTGGGGCCGGACACCGGGGAGCTGTTTTTT. This gives the protein CASSLDLGPDTGELFF.

This clone was observed a few times. V gene TRBV2 combines with J gene TRBJ1-1, with unresolved D. V gave up 7 bases and J gave up 7 bases, with 19 bases separating them. Germline values: CDR1 SNHLY, CDR2 FYNNEI. CDR3 size: 14 residues. The CDR3 DNA sequence: TGTGCCAGCATTGTTGGGGTCCGAATCAATGAAGCTTTCTTT. This translates into CASIVGVRINEAFF.